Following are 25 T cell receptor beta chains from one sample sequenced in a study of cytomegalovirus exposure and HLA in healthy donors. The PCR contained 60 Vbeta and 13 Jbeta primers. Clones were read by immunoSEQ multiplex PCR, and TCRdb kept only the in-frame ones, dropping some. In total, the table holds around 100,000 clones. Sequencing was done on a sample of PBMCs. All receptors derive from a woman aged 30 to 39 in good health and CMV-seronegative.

Written as DNA, the CDR3 is TGTGCCAGCAGTGAAACAGGGGGCTCCTACGAGCAGTACTTC. Protein: CASSETGGSYEQYF. The chain combines TRBV6-1 with TRBJ2-7; 8 bases are a match to TRBD1. V shed 2 bases, J shed 0 bases, and the junction held 0 bases outside the gene matches. Germline V CDR1 and CDR2: MNHNS, SASEGT. CDR3 length: 14 residues.

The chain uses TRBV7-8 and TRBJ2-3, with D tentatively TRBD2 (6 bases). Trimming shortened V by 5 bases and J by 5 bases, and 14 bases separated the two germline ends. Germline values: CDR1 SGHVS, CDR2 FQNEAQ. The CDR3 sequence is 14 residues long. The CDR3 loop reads CASSLTRRGDTQYF. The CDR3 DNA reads TGTGCCAGCAGCCTCACCCGGCGGGGAGATACGCAGTATTTT.

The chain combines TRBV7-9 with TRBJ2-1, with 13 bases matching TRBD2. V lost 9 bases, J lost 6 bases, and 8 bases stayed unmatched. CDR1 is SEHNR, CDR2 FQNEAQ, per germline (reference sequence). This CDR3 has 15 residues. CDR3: CASTTSGRGVNEQFF. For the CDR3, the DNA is TGTGCCAGTACCACTAGCGGGAGGGGGGTCAATGAGCAGTTCTTC.

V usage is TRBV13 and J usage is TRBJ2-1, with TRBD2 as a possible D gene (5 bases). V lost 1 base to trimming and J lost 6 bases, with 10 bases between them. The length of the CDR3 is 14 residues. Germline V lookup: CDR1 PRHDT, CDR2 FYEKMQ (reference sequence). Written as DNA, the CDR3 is TGTGCCAGCAGCTTAGCCGGGAAGGTCAATGAGCAGTTCTTC. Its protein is CASSLAGKVNEQFF.

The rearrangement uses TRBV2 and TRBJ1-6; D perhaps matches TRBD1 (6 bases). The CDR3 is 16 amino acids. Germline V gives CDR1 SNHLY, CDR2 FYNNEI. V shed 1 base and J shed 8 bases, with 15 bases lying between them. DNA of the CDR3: TGTGCCAGCAGTGAAGACATCCAGGGGTGGGATTCACCCCTCCACTTT. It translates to CASSEDIQGWDSPLHF.

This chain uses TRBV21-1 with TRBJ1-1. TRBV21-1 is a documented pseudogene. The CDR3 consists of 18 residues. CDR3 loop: CASSSVPHGFPMNTEAFF. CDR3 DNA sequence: TGTGCCAGCAGCAGTGTGCCACACGGGTTTCCCATGAACACTGAAGCTTTCTTT.

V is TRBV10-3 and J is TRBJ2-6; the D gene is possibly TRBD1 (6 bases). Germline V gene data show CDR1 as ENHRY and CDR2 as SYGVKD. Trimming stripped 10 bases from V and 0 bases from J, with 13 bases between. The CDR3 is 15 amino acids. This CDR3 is CATQGVDSGANVLTF. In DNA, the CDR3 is TGTGCCACACAGGGCGTTGACTCTGGGGCCAACGTCCTGACTTTC.

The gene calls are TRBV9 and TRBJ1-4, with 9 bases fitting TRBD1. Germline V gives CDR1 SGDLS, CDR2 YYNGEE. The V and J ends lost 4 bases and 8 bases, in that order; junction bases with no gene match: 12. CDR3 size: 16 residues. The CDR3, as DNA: TGTGCCAGCAGCTTAGGACCGGGACAGGGTGAGGAAAAACTGTTTTTT. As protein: CASSLGPGQGEEKLFF.

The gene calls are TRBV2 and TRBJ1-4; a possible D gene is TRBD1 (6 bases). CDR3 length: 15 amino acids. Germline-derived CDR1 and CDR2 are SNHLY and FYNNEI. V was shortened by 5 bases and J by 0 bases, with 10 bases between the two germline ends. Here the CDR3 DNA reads TGTGCCAGCAGTCTGGACAGAGCAACTAATGAAAAACTGTTTTTT. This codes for CASSLDRATNEKLFF.

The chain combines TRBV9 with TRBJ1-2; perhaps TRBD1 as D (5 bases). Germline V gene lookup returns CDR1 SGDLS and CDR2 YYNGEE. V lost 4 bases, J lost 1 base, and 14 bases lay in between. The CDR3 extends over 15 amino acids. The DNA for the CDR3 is TGTGCCAGCAGCATTGAAGACAGCCTTAACTATGGCTACACCTTC. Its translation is CASSIEDSLNYGYTF.

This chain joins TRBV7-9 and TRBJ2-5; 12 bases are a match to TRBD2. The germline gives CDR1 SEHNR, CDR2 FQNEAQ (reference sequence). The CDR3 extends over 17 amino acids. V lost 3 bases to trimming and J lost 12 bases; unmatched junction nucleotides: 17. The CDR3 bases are TGTGCCAGCAGCTTGACACTAGCGGGAGGAATCCAAGAGATTGAGTACTTC. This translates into CASSLTLAGGIQEIEYF.

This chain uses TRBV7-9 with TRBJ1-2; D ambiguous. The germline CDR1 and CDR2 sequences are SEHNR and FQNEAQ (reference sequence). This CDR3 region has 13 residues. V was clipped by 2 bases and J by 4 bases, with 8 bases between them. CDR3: CASSLLTGYGYTF. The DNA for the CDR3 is TGTGCCAGCAGCTTATTGACGGGCTATGGCTACACCTTC.

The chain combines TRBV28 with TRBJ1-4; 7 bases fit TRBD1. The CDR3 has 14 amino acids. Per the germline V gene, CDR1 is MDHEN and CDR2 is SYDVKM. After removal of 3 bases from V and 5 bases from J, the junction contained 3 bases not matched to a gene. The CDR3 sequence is CASSFYRGNEKLFF. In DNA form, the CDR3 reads TGTGCCAGCAGTTTTTACAGGGGAAATGAAAAACTGTTTTTT.

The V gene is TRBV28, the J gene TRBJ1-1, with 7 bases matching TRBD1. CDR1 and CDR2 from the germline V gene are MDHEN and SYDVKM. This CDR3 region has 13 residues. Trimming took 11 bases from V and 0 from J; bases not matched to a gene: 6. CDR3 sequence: CALQGGLNTEAFF. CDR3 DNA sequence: TGTGCCCTTCAGGGGGGACTGAACACTGAAGCTTTCTTT.

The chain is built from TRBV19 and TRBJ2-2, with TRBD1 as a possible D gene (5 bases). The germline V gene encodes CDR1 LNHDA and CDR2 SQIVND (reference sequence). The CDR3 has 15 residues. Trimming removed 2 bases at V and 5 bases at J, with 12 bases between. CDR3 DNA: TGTGCCAGTAGTATAAGGTGGGGCTCAACCGGGGAGCTGTTTTTT. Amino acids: CASSIRWGSTGELFF.

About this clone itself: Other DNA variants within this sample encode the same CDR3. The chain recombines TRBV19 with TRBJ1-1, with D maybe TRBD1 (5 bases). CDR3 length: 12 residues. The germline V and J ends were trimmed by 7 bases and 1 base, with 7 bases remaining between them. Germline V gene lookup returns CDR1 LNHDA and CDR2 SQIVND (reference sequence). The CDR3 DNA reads TGTGCCAGTACCAGGGCGAACACTGAAGCTTTCTTT. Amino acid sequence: CASTRANTEAFF.

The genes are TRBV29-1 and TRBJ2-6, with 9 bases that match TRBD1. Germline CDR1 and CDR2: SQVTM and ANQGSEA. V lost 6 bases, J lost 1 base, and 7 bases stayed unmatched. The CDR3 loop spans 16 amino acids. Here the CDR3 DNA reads TGCAGCGTGGGGGACAGGGAATGGTCTGGGGCCAACGTCCTGACTTTC. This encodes CSVGDREWSGANVLTF.

In nucleotides, the CDR3 is TGTGCCAGCAGAGTTTCCCCCCTACCTGAGCAGTTCTTC. Its translation: CASRVSPLPEQFF. The V gene is TRBV28, the J gene TRBJ2-1; D call uncertain. CDR3 size: 13 residues. V was cut by 6 bases and J by 9 bases, with 15 bases left in between. Germline assignment: CDR1 MDHEN and CDR2 SYDVKM.

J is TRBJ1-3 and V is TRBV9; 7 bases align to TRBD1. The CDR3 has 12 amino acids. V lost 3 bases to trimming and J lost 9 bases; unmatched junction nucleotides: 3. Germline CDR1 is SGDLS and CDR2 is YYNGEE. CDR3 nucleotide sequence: TGTGCCAGCAGCGCCACAGGGGCCACCATATATTTT. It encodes CASSATGATIYF. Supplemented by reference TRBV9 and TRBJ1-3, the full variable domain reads DSGVTQTPKHLITATGQRVTLRCSPRSGDLSVYWYQQSLDQGLQFLIQYYNGEERAKGNILERFSAQQFPDLHSELNLSSLELGDSALYFCASSATGATIYFGEGSWLTVV.

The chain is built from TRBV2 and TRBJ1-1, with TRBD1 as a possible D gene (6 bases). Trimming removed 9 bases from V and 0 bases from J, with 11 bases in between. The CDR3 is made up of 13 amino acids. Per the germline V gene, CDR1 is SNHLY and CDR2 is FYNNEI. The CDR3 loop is CARQGGLNTEAFF. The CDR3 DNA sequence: TGTGCCAGACAAGGGGGTCTGAACACTGAAGCTTTCTTT.

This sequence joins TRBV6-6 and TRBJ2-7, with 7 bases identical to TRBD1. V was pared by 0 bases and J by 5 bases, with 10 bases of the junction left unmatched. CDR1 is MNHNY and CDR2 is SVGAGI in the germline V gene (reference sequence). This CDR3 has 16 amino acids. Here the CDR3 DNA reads TGTGCCAGCAGTTACTCGACAGGGATATTGTTGGACGAGCAGTACTTC. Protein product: CASSYSTGILLDEQYF.

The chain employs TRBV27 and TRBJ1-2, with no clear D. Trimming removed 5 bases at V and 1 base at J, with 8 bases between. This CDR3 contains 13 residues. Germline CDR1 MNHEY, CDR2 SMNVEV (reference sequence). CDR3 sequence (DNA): TGTGCCAGCAGTCCCAAACTTAACTATGGCTACACCTTC. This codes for CASSPKLNYGYTF.

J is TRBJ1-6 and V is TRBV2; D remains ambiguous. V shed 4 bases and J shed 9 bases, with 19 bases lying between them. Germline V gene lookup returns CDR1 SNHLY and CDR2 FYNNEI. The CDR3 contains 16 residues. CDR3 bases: TGTGCCAGCAGTGTCGAAAATGGAGTAGGTAGTTCACCCCTCCACTTT. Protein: CASSVENGVGSSPLHF.

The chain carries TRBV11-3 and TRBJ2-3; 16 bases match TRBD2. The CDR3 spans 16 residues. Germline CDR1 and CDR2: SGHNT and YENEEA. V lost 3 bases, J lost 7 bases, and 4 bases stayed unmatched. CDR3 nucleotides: TGTGCCAGCAGCTTCGGGACTAGCGGGAGGGTTAATACGCAGTATTTT. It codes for CASSFGTSGRVNTQYF. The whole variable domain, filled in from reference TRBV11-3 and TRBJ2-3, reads EAGVVQSPRYKIIEKKQPVAFWCNPISGHNTLYWYLQNLGQGPELLIRYENEEAVDDSQLPKDRFSAERLKGVDSTLKIQPAELGDSAVYLCASSFGTSGRVNTQYFGPGTRLTVL.

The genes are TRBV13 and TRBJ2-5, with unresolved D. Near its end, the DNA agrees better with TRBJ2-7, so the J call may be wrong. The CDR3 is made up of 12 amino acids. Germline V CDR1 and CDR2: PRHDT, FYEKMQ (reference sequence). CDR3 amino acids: CASSLSTYEQYF. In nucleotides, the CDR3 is TGTGCCAGCAGCTTAAGTACCTACGAGCAGTACTTC.